A single T cell receptor beta chain is shown here with its context. Its antigen is unidentified. Time point described: newly diagnosed GD, antithyroid drugs for less than 3 months. PBMC-derived RNA was used for the TCR library. The sample comes from a study of regulatory T cells in long-lasting Graves disease. Study-wide points: Patients whose Graves' disease persisted exhibited lower TCR diversity than those newly diagnosed. More public clonotypes were shared by persistent patients (around 2,500) than by new patients (under 1,000).

V was shortened by 2 bases and J by 0 bases, with 11 bases between the two germline ends. CDR1 MNHNS and CDR2 SASEGT come from the germline V gene. CDR3 length: 16 amino acids. TCR beta libraries were built with iRepertoire HTBI primers and Arm-PCR of CDR3 regions. TCRdb reprocessed the multiplex PCR reads with MiXCR, giving one entry per CDR3 protein. This table has 250,000 to 300,000 distinct CDR3 sequences, 18% appearing once. The sample was also reused in another study, on T cells in Graves' hyperthyroidism and ophthalmopathy.

The rearrangement links TRBV6-1 to TRBJ1-3; unclear D gene. The clonotype was recovered from a woman in her twenties or thirties with Graves disease. This specimen consisted of peripheral blood mononuclear cells (PBMCs), obtained at new diagnosis, from a patient treated with antithyroid drugs. The CDR3 loop is CASSELGLVSGNTIYF. The CDR3 DNA reads as TGTGCCAGCAGTGAACTCGGTCTGGTCTCTGGAAACACCATATATTTT.